This entry lists 27 T cell receptor beta chains sequenced from one sample in a study of human T cells and chemical hapten exposure. Time point reported: patch test 3, about 24 weeks after DPC sensitization. Stated treatment: therapeutic diphenylcyclopropenone sensitization with weekly scalp DPC. Whole blood that had not been fractionated was the source of extracted total RNA. TCRdb recomputed calls from the RACE reads with MiXCR, one row per CDR3 protein. The sample lists around 40,000 distinct CDR3 sequences; approximately 12% were seen once. Sequencing was performed on whole blood, taken in connection with sensitization to the hapten diphenylcyclopropenone (DPC). The receptor source for this set is a woman aged 40 to 50 with alopecia areata. Some clones in this sample may be carry-over from other donors' samples.

V usage is TRBV29-1 and J usage is TRBJ1-3; TRBD1 aligns across 7 bases. The V gene's germline CDR1 is SQVTM and CDR2 ANQGSEA. V lost 7 bases and J lost 0; bases outside the gene matches: 9. The CDR3 spans 15 residues. Here the CDR3 DNA reads TGCAGCGGTTCTACAGGGGCGGCCTCTGGAAACACCATATATTTT. It encodes CSGSTGAASGNTIYF.

The chain recombines TRBV7-2 with TRBJ2-3; 13 bases agree with TRBD2. There are 16 residues in the CDR3. V was pared by 5 bases and J by 3 bases, with 5 bases of the junction left unmatched. The germline V gene encodes CDR1 SGHTA and CDR2 FQGNSA. The CDR3 DNA is TGTGCCAGCAGCCCGGGACTAGCGGGGTGGACAGATACGCAGTATTTT. Amino acids: CASSPGLAGWTDTQYF.

This clonotype was recorded at least ten times. The V gene is TRBV18, the J gene TRBJ2-1; the D gene is possibly TRBD1 (5 bases). The CDR3 loop spans 12 amino acids. Trimming removed 2 bases from V and 10 bases from J, with 9 bases in between. Germline CDR1 and CDR2: KGHSH and LQKENI. The CDR3 region has the DNA TGTGCCAGCTCACCAACCGACAGAGAGCAGTTCTTC. Protein sequence: CASSPTDREQFF.

This clonotype was seen many times. This sequence joins TRBV29-1 and TRBJ1-5; the D is unclear. This CDR3 has 12 amino acids. Trimming stripped 4 bases from V and 7 bases from J, with 11 bases between. Looked up from germline, CDR1 is SQVTM and CDR2 is ANQGSEA. The CDR3 loop is CSVGGVGQPQHF. The CDR3, as DNA: TGCAGCGTTGGGGGAGTAGGACAGCCCCAGCATTTT. Filled out from reference TRBV29-1 and TRBJ1-5, the complete variable domain reads SAVISQKPSRDICQRGTSLTIQCQVDSQVTMMFWYRQQPGQSLTLIATANQGSEATYESGFVIDKFPISRPNLTFSTLTVSNMSPEDSSIYLCSVGGVGQPQHFGDGTRLSIL.

Ten or more counts support this clonotype. CDR3 loop: CASSYPLERGSYEQYF. The CDR3 coding sequence is TGTGCCAGCAGTTACCCCCTCGAGCGGGGCTCCTACGAGCAGTACTTC. The V gene is TRBV6-2 or TRBV6-3, the J gene TRBJ2-7; TRBD2 aligns across 7 bases. With 2 bases clipped from V and 0 bases from J, the junction kept 7 bases outside the gene matches. CDR1 is MNHEY, CDR2 SVGEGT, per germline. The CDR3 contains 16 residues.

This clonotype was seen repeatedly, ten times or more. This chain uses TRBV3-1 with TRBJ1-2; no clear D. Trimming took 1 base from V and 6 from J, leaving 12 bases between them. The CDR3 has 14 residues. Germline loops: CDR1 LGHDT, CDR2 YNNKEL (reference sequence). The CDR3 is CASSQGWPIHGYTF. CDR3 in DNA: TGTGCCAGCAGCCAAGGATGGCCTATACATGGCTACACCTTC.

This clonotype was recorded many times. The rearrangement joins TRBV20-1 to TRBJ1-2; D is ambiguous. The V and J ends lost 0 bases and 4 bases respectively, with 9 bases between them. CDR3 length: 13 amino acids. Germline CDR1 reads DFQATT; CDR2 reads SNEGSKA (reference sequence). The CDR3 nucleotides read TGCAGTGCTAGAGAGGGTCCCAGCTATGGCTACACCTTC. This gives the protein CSAREGPSYGYTF.

This clonotype was observed a handful of times. CDR3 coding DNA: TGTGCCAGCAGTCCTCATCAGGGATCGGCCGAGCAGTACTTC. It codes for CASSPHQGSAEQYF. The chain carries TRBV27 and TRBJ2-7, with D tentatively TRBD1 (5 bases). Per the germline V gene, CDR1 is MNHEY and CDR2 is SMNVEV (reference sequence). Trimming cost V 5 bases and J 6 bases, with 17 bases left between them. The CDR3 is made up of 14 amino acids.

This clonotype came up many times. J is TRBJ1-5 and V is TRBV19; 9 bases are a match to TRBD1. Germline CDR1 and CDR2: LNHDA and SQIVND (reference sequence). CDR3 size: 15 residues. The ends lost 6 bases at V and 1 base at J; junction bases unmatched: 4. The CDR3 coding sequence is TGTGCCAGTAGACCACAGGGGGCGAGCAATCAGCCCCAGCATTTT. It encodes CASRPQGASNQPQHF.

This chain connects TRBV29-1 to TRBJ2-7; 9 bases are shared with TRBD2. The CDR3 runs 11 residues. V shed 7 bases, J shed 13 bases, and the junction held 11 bases outside the gene matches. From germline, CDR1 is SQVTM and CDR2 ANQGSEA. The CDR3 nucleotides read TGCAGCGCAGGGACTAGCAGGGCGTCTTACTTC. This codes for CSAGTSRASYF.

This clonotype was seen more than once but under ten times. This rearrangement joins TRBV10-3 to TRBJ2-7; TRBD1 matches at 8 bases. Trimming cost V 6 bases and J 6 bases; bases outside gene matches: 10. The CDR3 loop spans 14 amino acids. Germline loops: CDR1 ENHRY, CDR2 SYGVKD. The chain's CDR3 is CAISGTGDVLEQYF. The CDR3 DNA reads as TGTGCCATCAGCGGGACAGGCGATGTTCTCGAGCAGTACTTC.

The chain is built from TRBV5-4 and TRBJ2-2, with 7 bases fitting TRBD2. Per germline, CDR1 SGHNT and CDR2 YYREEE (reference sequence). The CDR3 is made up of 15 amino acids. V lost 2 bases to trimming and J lost 6 bases; unmatched junction nucleotides: 7. The CDR3 DNA sequence: TGTGCCAGCAGCTTTGCGGGACTATTGGCCGGGGAGCTGTTTTTT. The encoded protein is CASSFAGLLAGELFF.

There are a few counts of this clonotype. The gene calls are TRBV28 and TRBJ1-5; D is uncertain. V dropped 8 bases and J dropped 3 bases, with 11 bases sitting between them. There are 13 residues in the CDR3. Germline V lookup: CDR1 MDHEN, CDR2 SYDVKM. This CDR3 reads CASFGSANQPQHF. CDR3 DNA sequence: TGTGCCAGCTTCGGATCCGCCAATCAGCCCCAGCATTTT. The variable domain in full, completed from reference TRBV28 and TRBJ1-5, reads DVKVTQSSRYLVKRTGEKVFLECVQDMDHENMFWYRQDPGLGLRLIYFSYDVKMKEKGDIPEGYSVSREKKERFSLILESASTNQTSMYLCASFGSANQPQHFGDGTRLSIL.

The gene calls are TRBV10-3 and TRBJ2-1, with 7 bases that match TRBD1. This CDR3 is built from 13 residues. V shed 9 bases and J 5 bases; nucleotides not matched to a gene: 7. Germline-derived CDR1 and CDR2 are ENHRY and SYGVKD. Here the CDR3 reads CAIAGTADNEQFF. The CDR3 DNA is TGTGCCATTGCCGGGACAGCCGACAATGAGCAGTTCTTC.

Ten or more counts support this clonotype. The chain recombines TRBV28 with TRBJ1-2; D unresolved. Trimming pared 6 bases from V and 2 bases from J, leaving 4 bases between. The V gene's germline CDR1 is MDHEN and CDR2 SYDVKM. This CDR3 has 11 residues. CDR3 nucleotide sequence: TGTGCCAGCAGCCTCAACTATGGCTACACCTTC. It is translated as CASSLNYGYTF.

This sequence joins TRBV20-1 and TRBJ2-1; 7 bases line up with TRBD2. From germline, CDR1 is DFQATT and CDR2 SNEGSKA (reference sequence). With V trimmed by 3 bases and J by 13 bases, 15 bases remained unmatched. There are 14 residues in the CDR3. CDR3: CSASGGSSPILQFF. Here the CDR3 DNA reads TGCAGTGCTAGCGGCGGGAGCTCCCCCATCCTCCAGTTCTTC.

This clonotype is categorized as medium-sized. The V and J genes are TRBV20-1 and TRBJ2-3; perhaps TRBD2 as D (6 bases). The CDR3 contains 14 residues. Deletions cut 0 bases from V and 6 bases from J, with 13 bases between. Germline assignment: CDR1 DFQATT and CDR2 SNEGSKA (reference sequence). The CDR3 bases are TGCAGTGCTAGAGACCTAAGCGGGTATGATACGCAGTATTTT. Amino acids: CSARDLSGYDTQYF.

This clonotype was picked up many times. The genes are TRBV30 and TRBJ1-6, with D possibly being TRBD1 (5 bases). The ends were cut back, 4 bases at V and 9 bases at J, with 13 bases in the middle. Germline V gene data show CDR1 as GTSNPN and CDR2 as SVGIG (reference sequence). This CDR3 is 13 amino acids long. The CDR3 protein is CAWKGEMGSPLHF. In nucleotides, the CDR3 is TGTGCCTGGAAAGGGGAGATGGGTTCACCCCTCCACTTT.

This sequence joins TRBV5-6 and TRBJ1-2; D gene ambiguous. CDR1 is SGHDT and CDR2 is YYEEEE in the germline V gene. V was shortened by 4 bases and J by 2 bases, with 12 bases between the two germline ends. CDR3 size: 14 residues. CDR3 loop: CASSLEGLNYGYTF. The CDR3, as DNA: TGTGCCAGCAGCCTGGAGGGATTGAACTATGGCTACACCTTC.

The rearrangement joins TRBV20-1 to TRBJ2-1; 16 bases map to TRBD2. Per the germline V gene, CDR1 is DFQATT and CDR2 is SNEGSKA (reference sequence). The CDR3 runs to 19 residues. V shed 0 bases and J 8 bases; nucleotides not matched to a gene: 13. The DNA of the CDR3 is TGCAGTGCTAGAGATCTCTCCGGGACTAGCGGGAGGGTTAGCGATGAGCAGTTCTTC. Its protein is CSARDLSGTSGRVSDEQFF.

The chain joins TRBV10-2 to TRBJ1-5, with D tentatively TRBD1 (6 bases). The CDR3 is 16 residues long. V shed 5 bases and J shed 3 bases, with 17 bases lying between them. Germline V gene lookup returns CDR1 WSHSY and CDR2 SAAADI. The CDR3 bases are TGCGCCAGCAGTCAACAGGGTTGGATGAACAATCAGCCCCAGCATTTT. It specifies CASSQQGWMNNQPQHF.

This clonotype was recorded a few times. The chain links TRBV2 to TRBJ1-4; no clear D. Trimming shortened V by 8 bases and J by 11 bases, and 6 bases separated the two germline ends. Germline CDR1 and CDR2: SNHLY and FYNNEI. This CDR3 has 9 residues. CDR3 nucleotides: TGTGCCAGCGGAACGAAACTGTTTTTT. This encodes CASGTKLFF.

This clonotype occurred many times. The V and J genes are TRBV4-1 and TRBJ2-7; 15 bases map to TRBD2. CDR3 size: 18 residues. J lost 2 bases, V lost 3 bases, and 8 bases had no gene match. Germline CDR1 and CDR2: MGHRA and YSYEKL. CDR3 amino acids: CASSQAGTSGRRTYEQYF. CDR3 sequence (DNA): TGCGCCAGCAGCCAGGCCGGGACTAGCGGGAGGCGAACCTACGAGCAGTACTTC.

There are many counts of this clonotype. The chain combines TRBV25-1 with TRBJ1-4; D remains ambiguous. The CDR3 runs to 16 residues. Between the trimmed V and J ends, which lost 5 bases and 2 bases, there was a span of 15 bases. Per the germline V gene, CDR1 is MGHDK and CDR2 is SYGVNS. CDR3 protein: CASSSLRLGTNEKLFF. Written as DNA, the CDR3 is TGTGCCAGCAGTTCCCTTCGCCTGGGGACTAATGAAAAACTGTTTTTT.

In this sample, this clonotype turned up many times. The chain recombines TRBV27 with TRBJ2-7; 10 bases match TRBD1. This CDR3 is 16 amino acids long. V lost 5 bases and J lost 2; bases outside the gene matches: 9. Looked up from germline, CDR1 is MNHEY and CDR2 is SMNVEV (reference sequence). The CDR3 DNA reads TGTGCCAGCAGTCGACAGGGGGCATTCGATACCTACGAGCAGTACTTC. Translating gives CASSRQGAFDTYEQYF.

There are a few counts of this clonotype. The chain is built from TRBV12-3 or TRBV12-4 and TRBJ2-1, with 7 bases lining up with TRBD2. V lost 1 base to trimming and J lost 4 bases; unmatched junction nucleotides: 4. The CDR3 is 15 amino acids. The CDR3 DNA is TGTGCCAGCAGTTTAGAGGCTAGCGGTTACAATGAGCAGTTCTTC. Its protein product is CASSLEASGYNEQFF.

Sample share makes this clonotype medium-sized. This chain links TRBV13 with TRBJ2-3, with D perhaps assigned TRBD1 or TRBD2 (5 bases each). The CDR3 runs to 13 residues. Germline V lookup: CDR1 PRHDT, CDR2 FYEKMQ (reference sequence). Trimming took off 2 bases at V and 4 bases at J, with 7 bases between the two ends. The CDR3 sequence: CASSLTGPDTQYF. The CDR3 coding sequence is TGTGCCAGCAGCTTAACGGGGCCAGATACGCAGTATTTT.